This paragraph covers one TCR beta chain sequence. Its cognate antigen is unknown. Assay used: immunoSEQ multiplex PCR; TCRdb lists only in-frame clones, some missing. The table shows roughly 2 million clones, with 95% occurring only once. CDR1 MDHEN and CDR2 SYDVKM come from the germline V gene. The trim removed 6 bases at V and 8 bases at J, leaving 17 bases unmatched. The CDR3 loop spans 18 amino acids. The data belong to a study of shared clonotypes between healthy human individuals. Notes on the study in general: Naive CD4 clonotypes overlapped across several donors at approximately 4.5%.

The source material was naive CD4+ T cells sorted from blood. The subset was: CD45RA+ positively selected. The V and J genes are TRBV28 and TRBJ1-4; TRBD1 matches 11 bases. The receptor was derived from a man aged 18 to 29 in good health. CDR3 sequence (DNA): TGTGCCAGCAGGGCCCCCGGGACAGGGGGGAATAGGGGCGAAAAACTGTTTTTT. Amino acid sequence: CASRAPGTGGNRGEKLFF. The whole variable domain, remainder taken from reference TRBV28 and TRBJ1-4, is DVKVTQSSRYLVKRTGEKVFLECVQDMDHENMFWYRQDPGLGLRLIYFSYDVKMKEKGDIPEGYSVSREKKERFSLILESASTNQTSMYLCASRAPGTGGNRGEKLFFGSGTQLSVL.